Below, 10 T cell receptor beta chains from the same sample are listed, as sequenced in a study of blood T cell repertoires in COVID-19. Measured with immunoSEQ multiplex PCR; TCRdb has only the in-frame clones, and not every one. The sample lists about 34,000 clones, roughly 91% seen once, with approximately 19% in the top ten. The sequencing input was peripheral blood. All receptors come from a man of 80 years or more with acute or convalescent COVID-19.

This clone was seen once. The chain recombines TRBV28 with TRBJ1-5; unclear D gene. V was shortened by 4 bases and J by 9 bases, with 10 bases between the two germline ends. CDR3 size: 12 residues. Per germline, CDR1 MDHEN and CDR2 SYDVKM. The CDR3 reads CASSSFSGPQHF. The CDR3 DNA is TGTGCCAGCAGTTCATTCTCAGGGCCCCAGCATTTT.

This chain uses TRBV28 with TRBJ1-2; weak D call: TRBD1 (5 bases). Looked up from germline, CDR1 is MDHEN and CDR2 is SYDVKM. The CDR3 is 14 amino acids. The V gene lost 6 bases and the J gene lost 4 bases, with 15 bases spanning the gap. In DNA form, the CDR3 reads TGTGCCAGCAGAGATCACGGGGGGAGCTATGGCTACACCTTC. It is translated as CASRDHGGSYGYTF.

The chain uses TRBV12-3 or TRBV12-4 and TRBJ1-2; D is perhaps TRBD1 (5 bases). V was trimmed by 3 bases and J by 6 bases, leaving 8 bases between them. This CDR3 is built from 12 residues. The chain's CDR3 is CASSLTVDGYTF. CDR3 bases: TGTGCCAGCAGTTTGACAGTCGATGGCTACACCTTC.

The chain joins TRBV25-1 to TRBJ2-5; 7 nucleotides match TRBD1. The V and J ends lost 0 bases and 4 bases, in that order; junction bases with no gene match: 5. Germline V gives CDR1 MGHDK, CDR2 SYGVNS. The CDR3 totals 15 residues. DNA for the CDR3: TGTGCCAGCAGTGAATATAGAGGGGGCGGAGAGACCCAGTACTTC. It codes for CASSEYRGGGETQYF.

The chain is built from TRBV23-1 and TRBJ1-4, with D unclear. TRBV23-1 is reported as an ORF; its role is uncertain. Trimming shortened V by 4 bases and J by 8 bases, and 8 bases separated the two germline ends. This CDR3 spans 12 amino acids. The CDR3 DNA follows: TGCGCCAGCAGTCTCCCGGGGGAAAAACTGTTTTTT. This sequence encodes CASSLPGEKLFF.

V is TRBV5-1 and J is TRBJ2-2; 8 bases agree with TRBD1. The trim removed 5 bases at V and 3 bases at J, leaving 3 bases unmatched. This CDR3 region has 14 residues. CDR1 SGHRS and CDR2 YFSETQ come from the germline V gene. The DNA of the CDR3 is TGCGCCAGCAGACAGGGGGAATACACCGGGGAGCTGTTTTTT. Its translation: CASRQGEYTGELFF. Looking up the rest from reference TRBV5-1 and TRBJ2-2 gives the full variable domain: KAGVTQTPRYLIKTRGQQVTLSCSPISGHRSVSWYQQTPGQGLQFLFEYFSETQRNKGNFPGRFSGRQFSNSRSEMNVSTLELGDSALYLCASRQGEYTGELFFGEGSRLTVL.

The chain recombines TRBV20-1 with TRBJ2-3; D is undetermined. Germline CDR1 reads DFQATT; CDR2 reads SNEGSKA (reference sequence). The CDR3 has 10 residues. V was trimmed by 5 bases and J by 4 bases, leaving 4 bases between them. The CDR3 is CSAGPDTQYF. The CDR3 nucleotides read TGCAGTGCTGGGCCAGATACGCAGTATTTT.

The chain has TRBV2 and TRBJ2-2, with D possibly matching TRBD1 (5 bases). This CDR3 is 17 amino acids long. V lost 8 bases, J lost 0 bases, and 19 bases lay in between. Germline values: CDR1 SNHLY, CDR2 FYNNEI. CDR3: CASDARAVETNTGELFF. In nucleotides, the CDR3 is TGTGCCAGCGATGCCAGGGCGGTGGAGACGAACACCGGGGAGCTGTTTTTT.

The chain carries TRBV29-1 and TRBJ2-7; D not certain. The CDR3 covers 12 residues. Between the trimmed V and J ends, which lost 7 bases and 1 base, there was a span of 11 bases. CDR1 and CDR2 from the germline V gene are SQVTM and ANQGSEA. CDR3 loop: CSAVGGSYEQYF. The CDR3 DNA follows: TGCAGCGCCGTTGGCGGATCCTACGAGCAGTACTTC.

Remarks on this clone: One end of the junction varies from germline; a read error may be responsible. The chain uses TRBV6-5 and TRBJ2-7; 7 positions agree with TRBD1. Germline V gene sequence: CDR1 MNHEY, CDR2 SVGAGI. The CDR3 totals 11 residues. The CDR3 sequence is CASRTGTGCIF. The CDR3 DNA is TGTGCCAGCAGGACAGGGACCGGCTGCATCTTC.